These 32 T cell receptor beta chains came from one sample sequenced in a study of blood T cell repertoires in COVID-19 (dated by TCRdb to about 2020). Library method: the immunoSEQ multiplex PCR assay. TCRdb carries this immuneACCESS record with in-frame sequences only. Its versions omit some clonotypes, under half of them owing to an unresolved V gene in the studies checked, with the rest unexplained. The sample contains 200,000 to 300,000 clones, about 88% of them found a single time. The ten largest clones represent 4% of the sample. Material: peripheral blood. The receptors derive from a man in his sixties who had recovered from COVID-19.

CDR3 nucleotides: TGTGCCAGCAGCCCCTCGCGGGGTGAAGCTTTCTTT. Translation gives CASSPSRGEAFF. The chain joins TRBV6-6 to TRBJ1-1; D gene uncertain. CDR3 length: 12 amino acids. V dropped 6 bases and J dropped 7 bases, with 12 bases sitting between them. The germline CDR1 and CDR2 sequences are MNHNY and SVGAGI (reference sequence).

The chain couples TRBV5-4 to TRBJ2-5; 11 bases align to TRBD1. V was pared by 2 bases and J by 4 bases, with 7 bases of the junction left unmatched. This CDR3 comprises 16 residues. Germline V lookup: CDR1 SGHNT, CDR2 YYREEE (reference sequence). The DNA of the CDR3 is TGTGCCAGCAGCTTCGGGGACAGGGGGAGAGGAGAGACCCAGTACTTC. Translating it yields CASSFGDRGRGETQYF.

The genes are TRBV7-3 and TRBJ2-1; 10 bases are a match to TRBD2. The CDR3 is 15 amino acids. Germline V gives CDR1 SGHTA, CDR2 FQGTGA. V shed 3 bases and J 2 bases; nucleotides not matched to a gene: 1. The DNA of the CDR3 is TGTGCCAGCAGCTTTACTAGCGGGGCCTACAATGAGCAGTTCTTC. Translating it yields CASSFTSGAYNEQFF.

Here the CDR3 DNA reads TGCGCCAGCAGCGTGACGGGGGGGCAAGCTGAGCAGTTCTTC. Its translation is CASSVTGGQAEQFF. V and J are TRBV5-1 and TRBJ2-1, with 8 bases matching TRBD2. The trim removed 4 bases at V and 9 bases at J, leaving 9 bases unmatched. The CDR3 consists of 14 residues. In germline, CDR1 is SGHRS, CDR2 YFSETQ.

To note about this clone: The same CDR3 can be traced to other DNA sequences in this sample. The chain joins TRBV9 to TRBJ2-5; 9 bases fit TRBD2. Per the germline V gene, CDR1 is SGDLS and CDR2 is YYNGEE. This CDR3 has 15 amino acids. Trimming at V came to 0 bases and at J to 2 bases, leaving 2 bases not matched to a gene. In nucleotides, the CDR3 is TGTGCCAGCAGCGTAGGACTAGCGGCTCAAGAGACCCAGTACTTC. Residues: CASSVGLAAQETQYF.

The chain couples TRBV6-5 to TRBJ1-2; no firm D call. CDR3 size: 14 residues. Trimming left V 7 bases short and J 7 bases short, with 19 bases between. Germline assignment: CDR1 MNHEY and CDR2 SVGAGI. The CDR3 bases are TGTGCCAGCAAGAATCGGGAAGGGAGGTTTGGCTACACCTTC. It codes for CASKNREGRFGYTF.

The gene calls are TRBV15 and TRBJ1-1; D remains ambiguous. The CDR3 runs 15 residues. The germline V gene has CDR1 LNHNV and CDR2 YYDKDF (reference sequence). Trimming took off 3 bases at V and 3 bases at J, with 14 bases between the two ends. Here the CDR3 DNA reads TGTGCCACCAGCAGGGAAGTAACAGCCTACACTGAAGCTTTCTTT. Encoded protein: CATSREVTAYTEAFF.

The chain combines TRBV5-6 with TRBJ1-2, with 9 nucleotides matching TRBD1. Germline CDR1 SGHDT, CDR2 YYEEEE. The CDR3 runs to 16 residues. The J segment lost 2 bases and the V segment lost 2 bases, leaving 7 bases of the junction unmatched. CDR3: CASSFGTGFGNYGYTF. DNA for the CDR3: TGTGCCAGCAGCTTCGGGACAGGGTTTGGGAACTATGGCTACACCTTC.

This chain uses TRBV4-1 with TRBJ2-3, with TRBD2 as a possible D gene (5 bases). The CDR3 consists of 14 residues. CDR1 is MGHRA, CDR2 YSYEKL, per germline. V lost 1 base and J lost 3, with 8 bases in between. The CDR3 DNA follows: TGCGCCAGCAGCCAAGGGATAGCGACAGATACGCAGTATTTT. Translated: CASSQGIATDTQYF.

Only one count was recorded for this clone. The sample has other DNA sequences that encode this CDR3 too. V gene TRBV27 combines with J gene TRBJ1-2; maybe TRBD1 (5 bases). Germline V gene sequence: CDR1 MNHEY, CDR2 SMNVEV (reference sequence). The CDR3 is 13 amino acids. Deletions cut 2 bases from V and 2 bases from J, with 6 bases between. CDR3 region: CASSLAGNYGYTF. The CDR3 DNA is TGTGCCAGCAGTTTAGCAGGGAACTATGGCTACACCTTC.

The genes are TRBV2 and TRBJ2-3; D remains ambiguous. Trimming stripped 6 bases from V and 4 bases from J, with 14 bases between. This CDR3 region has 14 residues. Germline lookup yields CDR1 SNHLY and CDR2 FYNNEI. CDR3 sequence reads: CASRGLVPADTQYF. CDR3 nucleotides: TGTGCCAGCAGGGGTCTAGTTCCTGCAGATACGCAGTATTTT.

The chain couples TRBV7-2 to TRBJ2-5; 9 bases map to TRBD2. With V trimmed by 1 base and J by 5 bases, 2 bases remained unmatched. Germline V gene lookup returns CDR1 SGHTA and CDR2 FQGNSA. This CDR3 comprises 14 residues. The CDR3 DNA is TGTGCCAGCAGCTTAGTAGCGGGGGCTGAGACCCAGTACTTC. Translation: CASSLVAGAETQYF. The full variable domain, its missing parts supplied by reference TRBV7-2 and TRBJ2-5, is GAGVSQSPSNKVTEKGKDVELRCDPISGHTALYWYRQSLGQGLEFLIYFQGNSAPDKSGLPSDRFSAERTGGSVSTLTIQRTQQEDSAVYLCASSLVAGAETQYFGPGTRLLVL.

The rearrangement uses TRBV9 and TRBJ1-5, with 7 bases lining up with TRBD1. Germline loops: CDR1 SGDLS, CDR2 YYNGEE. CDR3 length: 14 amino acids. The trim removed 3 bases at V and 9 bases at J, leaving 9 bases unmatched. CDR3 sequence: CASSGSGGGGPQHF. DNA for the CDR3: TGTGCCAGCAGCGGATCAGGGGGAGGTGGGCCCCAGCATTTT.

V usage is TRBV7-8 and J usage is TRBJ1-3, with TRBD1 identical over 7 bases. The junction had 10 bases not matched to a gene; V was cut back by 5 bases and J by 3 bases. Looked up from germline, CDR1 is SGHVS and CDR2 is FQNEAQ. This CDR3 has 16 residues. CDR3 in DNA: TGTGCCAGCAGCCTCCGGGACAGTCGGGTTGGAAACACCATATATTTT. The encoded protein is CASSLRDSRVGNTIYF.

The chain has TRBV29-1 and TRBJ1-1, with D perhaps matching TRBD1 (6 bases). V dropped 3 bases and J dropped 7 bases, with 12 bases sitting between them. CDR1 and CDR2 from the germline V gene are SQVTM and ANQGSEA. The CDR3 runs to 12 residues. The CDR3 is CSVDNRVDEAFF. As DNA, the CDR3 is TGCAGCGTTGACAACAGGGTGGATGAAGCTTTCTTT.

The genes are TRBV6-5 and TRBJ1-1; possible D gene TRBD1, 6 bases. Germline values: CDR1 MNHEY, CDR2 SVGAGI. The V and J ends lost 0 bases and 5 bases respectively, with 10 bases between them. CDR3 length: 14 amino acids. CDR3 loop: CASSYSTGWTEAFF. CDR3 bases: TGTGCCAGCAGTTACTCCACAGGGTGGACTGAAGCTTTCTTT.

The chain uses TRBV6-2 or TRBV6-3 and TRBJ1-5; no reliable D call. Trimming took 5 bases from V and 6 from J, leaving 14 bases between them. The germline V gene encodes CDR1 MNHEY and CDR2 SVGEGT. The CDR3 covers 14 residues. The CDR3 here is CASSPLGPSQPQHF. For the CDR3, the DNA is TGTGCCAGCAGTCCCCTCGGTCCGTCTCAGCCCCAGCATTTT.

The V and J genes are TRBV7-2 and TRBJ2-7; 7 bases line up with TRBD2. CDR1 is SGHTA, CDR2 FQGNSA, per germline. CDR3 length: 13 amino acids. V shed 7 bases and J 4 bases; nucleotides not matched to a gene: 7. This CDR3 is CASTRDYRYEQYF. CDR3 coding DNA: TGTGCCAGCACCCGGGACTACCGATACGAGCAGTACTTC.

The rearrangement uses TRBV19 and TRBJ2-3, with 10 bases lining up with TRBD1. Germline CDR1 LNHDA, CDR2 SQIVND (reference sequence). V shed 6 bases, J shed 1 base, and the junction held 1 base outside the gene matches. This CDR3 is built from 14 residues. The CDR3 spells CASRGTGGTDTQYF. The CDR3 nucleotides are TGTGCCAGTAGGGGGACAGGGGGCACAGATACGCAGTATTTT.

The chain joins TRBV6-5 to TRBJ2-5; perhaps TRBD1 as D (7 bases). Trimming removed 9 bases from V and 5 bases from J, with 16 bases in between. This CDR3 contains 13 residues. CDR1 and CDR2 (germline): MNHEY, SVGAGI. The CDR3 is CASQGGGRETQYF. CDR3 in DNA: TGTGCCAGTCAGGGGGGAGGTCGTGAGACCCAGTACTTC.

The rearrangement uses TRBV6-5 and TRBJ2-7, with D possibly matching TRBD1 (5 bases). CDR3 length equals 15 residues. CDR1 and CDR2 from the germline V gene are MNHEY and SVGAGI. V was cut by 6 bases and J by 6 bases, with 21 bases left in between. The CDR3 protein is CASRQSSRDFREQYF. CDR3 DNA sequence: TGTGCCAGCAGGCAATCAAGCAGGGATTTTCGCGAGCAGTACTTC.

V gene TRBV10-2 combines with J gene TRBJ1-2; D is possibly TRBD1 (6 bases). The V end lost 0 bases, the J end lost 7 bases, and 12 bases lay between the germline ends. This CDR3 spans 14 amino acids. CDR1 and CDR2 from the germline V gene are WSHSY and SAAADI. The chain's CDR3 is CASSESRTVGGYTF. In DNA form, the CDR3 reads TGCGCCAGCAGTGAGTCGAGGACAGTTGGTGGCTACACCTTC.

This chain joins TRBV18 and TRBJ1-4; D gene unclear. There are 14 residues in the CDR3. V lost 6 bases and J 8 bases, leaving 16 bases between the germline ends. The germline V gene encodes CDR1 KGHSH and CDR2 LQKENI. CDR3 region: CASSRDQREEKLFF. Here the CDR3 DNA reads TGTGCCAGCTCCCGGGATCAACGGGAGGAAAAACTGTTTTTT.

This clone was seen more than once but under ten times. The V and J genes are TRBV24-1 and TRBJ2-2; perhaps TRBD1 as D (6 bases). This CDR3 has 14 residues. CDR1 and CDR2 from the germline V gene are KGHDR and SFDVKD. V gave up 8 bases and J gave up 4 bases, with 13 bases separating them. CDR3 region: CATNSDSLTGELFF. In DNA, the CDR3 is TGTGCCACCAACTCGGACAGCCTCACCGGGGAGCTGTTTTTT.

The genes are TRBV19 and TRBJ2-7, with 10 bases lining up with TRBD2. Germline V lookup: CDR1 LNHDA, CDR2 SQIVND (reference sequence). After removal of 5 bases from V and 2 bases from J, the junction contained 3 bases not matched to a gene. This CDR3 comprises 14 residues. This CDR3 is CASSPSGGTYEQYF. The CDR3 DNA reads TGTGCCAGTAGTCCTAGCGGGGGAACCTACGAGCAGTACTTC.

The CDR3 region is CSVEDYRGSVFYGYTF. CDR3 DNA: TGCAGCGTTGAAGATTACAGGGGATCGGTGTTCTATGGCTACACCTTC. The chain recombines TRBV29-1 with TRBJ1-2, with 7 bases fitting TRBD1. V lost 0 bases, J lost 4 bases, and 11 bases stayed unmatched. Germline assignment: CDR1 SQVTM and CDR2 ANQGSEA. CDR3 length equals 16 residues. The full variable domain, rest sourced from reference TRBV29-1 and TRBJ1-2, is SAVISQKPSRDICQRGTSLTIQCQVDSQVTMMFWYRQQPGQSLTLIATANQGSEATYESGFVIDKFPISRPNLTFSTLTVSNMSPEDSSIYLCSVEDYRGSVFYGYTFGSGTRLTVV.

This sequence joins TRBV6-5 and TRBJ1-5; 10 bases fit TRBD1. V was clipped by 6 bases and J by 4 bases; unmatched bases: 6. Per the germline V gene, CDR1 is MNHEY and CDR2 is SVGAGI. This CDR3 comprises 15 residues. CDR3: CASRRDRGKNQPQHF. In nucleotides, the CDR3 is TGTGCCAGCAGGAGGGACAGGGGAAAGAATCAGCCCCAGCATTTT.

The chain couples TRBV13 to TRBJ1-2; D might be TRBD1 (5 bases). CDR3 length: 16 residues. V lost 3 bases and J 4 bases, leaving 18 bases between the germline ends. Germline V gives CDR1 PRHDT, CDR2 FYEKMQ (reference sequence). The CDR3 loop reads CASSFSAATRGYGYTF. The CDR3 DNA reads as TGTGCCAGCAGCTTTAGTGCGGCAACAAGGGGCTATGGCTACACCTTC.

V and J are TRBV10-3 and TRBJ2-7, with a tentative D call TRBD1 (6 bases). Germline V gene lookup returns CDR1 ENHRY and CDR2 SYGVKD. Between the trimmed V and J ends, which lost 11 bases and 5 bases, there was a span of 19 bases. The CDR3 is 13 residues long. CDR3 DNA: TGTGCCGTGAGACAGGACCCCCGGGACGAGCAGTACTTC. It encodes CAVRQDPRDEQYF.

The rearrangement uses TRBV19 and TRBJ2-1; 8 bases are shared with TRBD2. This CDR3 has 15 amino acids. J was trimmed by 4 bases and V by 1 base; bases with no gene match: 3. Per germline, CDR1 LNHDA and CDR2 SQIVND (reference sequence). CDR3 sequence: CASSIAAGGYNEQFF. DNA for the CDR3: TGTGCCAGTAGTATAGCCGCGGGGGGTTACAATGAGCAGTTCTTC.

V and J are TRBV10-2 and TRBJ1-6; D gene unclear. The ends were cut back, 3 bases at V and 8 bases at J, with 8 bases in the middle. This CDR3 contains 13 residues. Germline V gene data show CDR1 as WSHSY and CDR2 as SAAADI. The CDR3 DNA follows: TGCGCCAGCAGTGAAGGCGGTTATTCACCCCTCCACTTT. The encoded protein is CASSEGGYSPLHF.

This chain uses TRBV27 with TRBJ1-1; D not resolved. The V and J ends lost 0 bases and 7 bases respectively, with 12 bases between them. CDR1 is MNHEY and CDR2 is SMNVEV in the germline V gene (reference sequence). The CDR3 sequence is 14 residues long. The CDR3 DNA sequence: TGTGCCAGCAGTTTATCGAGACTGGCCGGTGAAGCTTTCTTT. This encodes CASSLSRLAGEAFF.